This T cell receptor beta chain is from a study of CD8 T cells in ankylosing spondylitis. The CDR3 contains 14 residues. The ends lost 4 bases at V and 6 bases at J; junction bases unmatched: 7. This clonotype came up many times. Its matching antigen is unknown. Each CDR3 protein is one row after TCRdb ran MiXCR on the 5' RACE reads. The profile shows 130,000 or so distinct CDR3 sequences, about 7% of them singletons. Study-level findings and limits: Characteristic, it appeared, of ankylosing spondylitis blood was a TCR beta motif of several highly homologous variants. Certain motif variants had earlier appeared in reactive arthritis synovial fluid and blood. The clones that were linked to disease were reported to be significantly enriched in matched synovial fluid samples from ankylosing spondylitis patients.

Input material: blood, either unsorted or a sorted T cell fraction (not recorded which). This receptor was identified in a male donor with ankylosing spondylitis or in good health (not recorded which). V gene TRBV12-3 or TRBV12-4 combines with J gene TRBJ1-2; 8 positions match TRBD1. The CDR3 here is CASSSRTGNDGYTF. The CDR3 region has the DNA TGTGCCAGCAGTTCGAGGACAGGGAATGATGGCTACACCTTC.